The 7 T cell receptor beta chains in this list originate from one sample, sequenced in a study of CD8+CD57+ T cells in acquired aplastic anemia. TCR beta VDJ combinations and CDR3 sequences were profiled from genomic DNA. TCRdb reprocessed the reads with MiXCR, giving one entry per CDR3 protein. Altogether approximately 300,000 distinct CDR3 sequences are present, under 65% being singletons, with the ten largest covering 1% to 1.5%. For sequencing, patients were chosen who had shown expansion of CD8+CD57+ cells by flow cytometry. Sequences were obtained from sorted CD4+, CD8+, or CD8+CD57+ T cells (not recorded which) from PBMCs. The receptors stem from a human donor with aplastic anemia.

The chain links TRBV7-2 to TRBJ1-2, with 9 bases matching TRBD1. V was clipped by 1 base and J by 4 bases; unmatched bases: 7. The CDR3 contains 16 residues. The germline CDR1 and CDR2 sequences are SGHTA and FQGNSA. The CDR3 loop reads CASSLEQGARTYGYTF. Here the CDR3 DNA reads TGTGCCAGCAGCTTAGAACAGGGGGCACGGACCTATGGCTACACCTTC.

V gene TRBV19 combines with J gene TRBJ1-2; no firm D call. The CDR3 runs to 13 residues. With 0 bases removed from V and 8 bases from J, the gap between germline ends came to 10 bases. CDR1 and CDR2 (germline): LNHDA, SQIVND (reference sequence). This chain's CDR3 is CASSIETSGGYTF. As DNA, the CDR3 is TGTGCCAGTAGTATAGAGACGTCAGGCGGCTACACCTTC.

This clonotype was recorded at least ten times. This chain uses TRBV10-3 with TRBJ1-3, with TRBD1 identical over 10 bases. V lost 4 bases and J lost 8; bases outside the gene matches: 5. Germline lookup yields CDR1 ENHRY and CDR2 SYGVKD. The CDR3 is 14 residues long. CDR3 loop: CAISGTGGTDTIYF. CDR3 nucleotide sequence: TGTGCCATCAGTGGGACAGGGGGTACGGACACCATATATTTT.

This chain links TRBV7-9 with TRBJ2-3; maybe TRBD1 (5 bases). The V and J ends lost 6 bases and 5 bases respectively, with 21 bases between them. The CDR3 loop spans 16 amino acids. Germline V gene sequence: CDR1 SEHNR, CDR2 FQNEAQ (reference sequence). The CDR3 loop is CASSYSSPGQGDTQYF. The DNA of the CDR3 is TGTGCCAGCAGTTACTCCTCCCCAGGGCAGGGAGATACGCAGTATTTT.

CDR3 sequence: CASSQGWRYEQYF. CDR3 nucleotide sequence: TGTGCCAGCAGCCAAGGGTGGAGATACGAGCAGTACTTC. This sequence joins TRBV6-5 and TRBJ2-7; D not certain. Trimming cost V 6 bases and J 4 bases, with 13 bases left between them. The CDR3 sequence is 13 residues long. Germline V gene data show CDR1 as MNHEY and CDR2 as SVGAGI.

Points on this clonotype: Lacking the conserved final phenylalanine or tryptophan, this CDR3 likely reflects a read error. The DNA is omitted, as the CDR3 cannot be located on it reliably, and the CDR3 follows TCRdb's listing. J is TRBJ2-1 and V is TRBV20-1; TRBD2 is the table's D call, not checked against the DNA. Both ends counted, the CDR3 spans 13 residues. CDR1 DFQATT and CDR2 SNEGSKA come from the germline V gene (reference sequence). This chain's CDR3 is CSPMQVPPTMSSC.

The gene calls are TRBV9 and TRBJ1-6, with TRBD1 matching 9 bases. The CDR3 is 14 amino acids. V lost 4 bases and J lost 8; bases outside the gene matches: 4. Germline V lookup: CDR1 SGDLS, CDR2 YYNGEE. The DNA for the CDR3 is TGTGCCAGCAGCACCAGGACAGGGGATTCACCCCTCCACTTT. Translating it yields CASSTRTGDSPLHF. The variable domain in full, with the rest retrieved from reference TRBV9 and TRBJ1-6, is DSGVTQTPKHLITATGQRVTLRCSPRSGDLSVYWYQQSLDQGLQFLIQYYNGEERAKGNILERFSAQQFPDLHSELNLSSLELGDSALYFCASSTRTGDSPLHFGNGTRLTVT.